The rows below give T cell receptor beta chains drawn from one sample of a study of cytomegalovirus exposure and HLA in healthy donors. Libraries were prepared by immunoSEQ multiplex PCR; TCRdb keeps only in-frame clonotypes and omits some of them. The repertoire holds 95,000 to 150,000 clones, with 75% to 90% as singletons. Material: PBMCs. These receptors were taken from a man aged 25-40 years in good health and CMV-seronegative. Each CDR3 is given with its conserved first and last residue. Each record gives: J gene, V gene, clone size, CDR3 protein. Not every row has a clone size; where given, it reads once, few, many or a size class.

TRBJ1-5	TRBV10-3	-	CAISEAGFDQPQHF
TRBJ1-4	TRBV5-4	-	CASSRTGATNEKLFF
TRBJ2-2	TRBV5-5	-	CASSLRLASNTGELFF
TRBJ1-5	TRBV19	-	CASSIGVQGNQPQHF
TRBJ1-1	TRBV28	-	CASSLALLEAFF
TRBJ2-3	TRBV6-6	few	CASSNLAGGSTDAQYF
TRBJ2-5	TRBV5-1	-	CASSSGTGGGETQYF
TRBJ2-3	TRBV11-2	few	CASSLTGFTDTQYF
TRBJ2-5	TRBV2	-	CASIHGGLQETQYF
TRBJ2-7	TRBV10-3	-	CAISGGYFEQYF
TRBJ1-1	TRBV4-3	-	CASSQDLFRGGNTEAFF
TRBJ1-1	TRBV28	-	CASSPPEGAGTEAFF
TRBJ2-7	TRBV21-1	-	CASSNLVGTDFSYEQYF
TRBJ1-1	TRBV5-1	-	CASSTVRGPNTEAFF
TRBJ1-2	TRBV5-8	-	CASSAGQILYGYTF
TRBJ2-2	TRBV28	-	CATRGGGSTGELFF
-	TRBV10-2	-	CASRPGQGFRYDEQYF
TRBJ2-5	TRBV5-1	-	CASSRTGDPPQYF
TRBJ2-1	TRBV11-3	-	CASSIRAGYNEQFF
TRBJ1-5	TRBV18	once	CASSPRDRGSNQPQHF
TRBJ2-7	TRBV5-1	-	CASSLATRGSSEQYF
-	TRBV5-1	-	CASTTGISYEQYF
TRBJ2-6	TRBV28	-	CASSATGRPLGANGLTF
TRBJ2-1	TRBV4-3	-	CASSQVRLAGNNEQFF
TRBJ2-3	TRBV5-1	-	CASSLGRAPHKDTQYF
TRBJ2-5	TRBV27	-	CASSPEVTDTGETQYF
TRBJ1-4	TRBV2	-	CASSEWQVEKLFF
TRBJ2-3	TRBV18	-	CASSQEGVGTDTQYF
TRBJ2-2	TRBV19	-	CASSQRGGPNTGELFF
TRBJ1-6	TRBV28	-	CASSGWDRAGDSPLHF
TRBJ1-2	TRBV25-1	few	CASSERPPGQDLYGYTF
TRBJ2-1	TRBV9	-	CASSVGSGGWSSYNEQFF
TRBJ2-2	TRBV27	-	CASRITGGPGELFF
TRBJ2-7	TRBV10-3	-	CAISDSQGLQLHQQYF
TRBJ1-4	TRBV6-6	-	CASSYSAANEKLFF
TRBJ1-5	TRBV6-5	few	CASRPRQGLIQPQHF
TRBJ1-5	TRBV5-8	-	CASSLDSYSNQPQHF
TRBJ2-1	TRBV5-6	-	CASSPQGLAGYEQFF
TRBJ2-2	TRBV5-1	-	CASSLFRASTGELFF
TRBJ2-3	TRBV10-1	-	CASSDQKGNTDTQYF
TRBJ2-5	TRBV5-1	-	CASSMGTGGGRETQYF
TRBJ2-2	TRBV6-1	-	CASSEWRGVGTGELFF
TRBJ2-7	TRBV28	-	CASSLGESAGISYEQYF
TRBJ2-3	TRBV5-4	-	CASSYGGLVPDTQYF
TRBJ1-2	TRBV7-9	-	CASSAGGQNYGYTF
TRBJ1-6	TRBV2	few	CASGWAGPLVNSPLHF